This T cell receptor beta chain came from a study of blood T cells in healthy people across ages (dated by TCRdb to about 2015). With regard to the full study: In model experiments, roughly one uniquely barcoded TCR beta cDNA molecule per two T cells was captured by template switching. Age-related changes in TCR beta repertoire diversity were measured in the study by deep sequencing normalized with unique cDNA molecular identifiers. Four age groups were formed from the donors: young (average 16 years), middle-aged (less than 40), aged (over 55) and long-lived (around 82). Donors of different ages were randomly distributed across sequencing lanes to avoid experimental bias. For two donors (one aged 18 to 30 and one aged 80 or older), the study analyzed two additional independent replicas of 1 million unique cDNA reads from the same blood draw. What the work shows at the level of the full study, not this receptor alone: Donor CMV infection status was unknown, potentially confounding age-related changes in expanded clonotypes. Compared with the aged group, the long-lived group had more naive CD4+ T cells, fewer expanded clones and increased TCR diversity, suggesting age selection. A strong correlation was found between observed TCR beta diversity and the percentage of naive T cells measured by flow cytometry. Because profiling used bulk unsorted PBMCs, naive and antigen-experienced compartments could not be compared conclusively. Estimates of total diversity based on one million sequenced T cells were regarded as lower bounds and as underestimates. Observed TCR beta diversity per million T cells fell roughly linearly with age, and a significant reduction was already apparent by age roughly 40.

The cysteine opens and the phenylalanine closes a CDR3 of 13 amino acids. Of the read, only the CDR3 DNA is kept; its 39 bases are in frame from base 1. From the germline V gene, CDR1 is SGHDN and CDR2 is FVKESK. V is clipped by 1 base and J by 4 bases, and the sequence between their germline boundaries is 5 bases long. The library was produced with 5' RACE. Sequencing relied on an Illumina HiSeq 2500. A second PCR of roughly 7 to 12 cycles was performed with a sample-barcoded 5' primer and a J-beta primer mix. A unique molecular identifier was introduced onto each TCR beta cDNA molecule by a template-switch 5' adaptor carrying 12 random nucleotides. Each sample yielded at least 3 million CDR3-containing paired-end reads. First-strand cDNA was synthesized from all RNA with the Mint cDNA synthesis kit, primed by a TRBC-specific oligonucleotide. Following uracil-DNA glycosylase treatment, all cDNA underwent a first 18-cycle PCR with the universal primers M1SS and BC2_uni_R. On the study's bioinformatics: Each sample was normalized by randomly selecting 1 million high-quality reads, each carrying a distinct molecular identifier. Reads with shared molecular identifiers were discarded instead of being binned into consensus sequences. MiTCR, run with a Q25 quality threshold and the strictest error-elimination algorithm, handled CDR3 identification, clonotype clustering and error correction. A nonparametric unseen species model using Euler transformation provided a lower-bound estimate of total TCR beta diversity. TCRdb handled the public reads itself, with Q25 trimming in fastp and clone calling in MiXCR, and kept productive beta chains. Rows matching on CDR3 protein sequence are summarized as one entry with the most common DNA and genes. The V and J calls and clone size come from TCRdb's table, not from the authors' own analysis. The sample data list roughly 860,000 distinct CDR3 sequences, and around 62% of these were observed just once. The ten largest clones take up around a quarter of the sample.

The approximately 41 donors, aged roughly 6 to 95 years, were systemically healthy Caucasian individuals from Russia. About 9.6 milliliters of peripheral blood were collected from each donor into EDTA-treated Vacutainer tubes. Ficoll-Paque density-gradient centrifugation was used to isolate PBMCs, with at least 6.5 million obtained per sample. Trizol reagent was used to extract total RNA from the PBMCs, yielding at least 5 micrograms per sample. The percentages of naive CD45RAhigh/CD27high T cells were determined by flow cytometry on a PBMC aliquot from every donor. Notes on this clonotype: What antigen it recognizes has not been identified. A read error may be the cause here, since a much bigger clone is one base away.

This sequence originates from a man younger than 40 in good health. The chain employs TRBV14 and TRBJ2-1; no D gene is confidently identified. Source material: blood. The CDR3 in this case is CASSQANYNEQFF. The bases are TGTGCCAGCAGCCAAGCAAATTACAATGAGCAGTTCTTC. The variable domain in full, with residues beyond the CDR3 obtained from the reference TRBV14 and TRBJ2-1 genes, is EAGVTQFPSHSVIEKGQTVTLRCDPISGHDNLYWYRRVMGKEIKFLLHFVKESKQDESGMPNNRFLAERTGGTYSTLKVQPAELEDSGVYFCASSQANYNEQFFGPGTRLTVL.